This T cell receptor beta chain was retrieved from a study of OX40 agonist ivuxolimab in advanced cancers. The CDR3 has 16 residues. Germline CDR1 reads MNHNY; CDR2 reads SVGAGI (reference sequence). V dropped 5 bases and J dropped 1; count of bases not matched to a gene: 8. This clone occurred once. TCRdb keeps only in-frame clones here, not all; method: immunoSEQ multiplex PCR. This sample has roughly 62,000 clones; about 91% occur once, and the top ten carry about 4.1%. The TCR was taken from an adult with an advanced solid tumor such as melanoma, head and neck, liver or kidney cancer. This sample comprised CD4+ or CD8+ T cells sorted from blood, obtained in a trial of the OX40 agonist ivuxolimab. The rearrangement uses TRBV6-6 and TRBJ2-5; 9 bases are shared with TRBD1. This CDR3 is CASSPWTGVAQETQYF. Here the CDR3 DNA reads TGTGCCAGCAGTCCATGGACAGGGGTGGCCCAAGAGACCCAGTACTTC.